This T cell receptor beta chain was profiled in a study of blood T cell repertoires in COVID-19. Study at large: Specimens from acute and convalescent COVID-19 originated in the United States, Italy and Spain. Nucleic acid was either cDNA or gDNA, and it came from T cells, B-cell-depleted T cells, or PBMCs.

Germline CDR1 is SGDLS and CDR2 is YYNGEE. CDR3 length: 12 residues. V lost 0 bases and J 8 bases, leaving 8 bases between the germline ends. Original analysis: Counts of nucleated cells, estimated from reference gene primer amplification, were obtained. Clones were sequenced by immunoSEQ multiplex PCR, and TCRdb holds only the in-frame ones, with some missing. Clone size and the V and J calls come from that table; the DNA yielded D and trimming. This sample has about 150,000 clones, with around 87% found just once. This TCR came from a man aged 45 to 65 with active COVID-19. Sequencing was carried out using peripheral blood. The chain uses TRBV9 and TRBJ1-2, with TRBD1 as a possible D gene (5 bases). The CDR3 spells CASSVDRGGYTF. CDR3 nucleotide sequence: TGTGCCAGCAGCGTAGATAGGGGAGGCTACACCTTC.